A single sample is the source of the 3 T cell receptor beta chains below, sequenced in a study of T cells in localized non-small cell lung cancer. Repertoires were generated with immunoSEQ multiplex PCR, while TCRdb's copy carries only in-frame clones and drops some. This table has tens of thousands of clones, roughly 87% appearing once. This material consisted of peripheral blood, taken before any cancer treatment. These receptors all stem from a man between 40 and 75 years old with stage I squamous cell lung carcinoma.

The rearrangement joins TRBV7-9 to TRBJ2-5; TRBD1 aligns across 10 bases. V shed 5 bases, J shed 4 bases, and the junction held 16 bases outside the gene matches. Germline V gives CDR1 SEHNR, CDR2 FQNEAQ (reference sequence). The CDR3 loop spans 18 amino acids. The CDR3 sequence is CASSPQISGTGVLETQYF. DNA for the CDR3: TGTGCCAGCAGCCCTCAAATATCCGGGACAGGGGTGTTAGAGACCCAGTACTTC.

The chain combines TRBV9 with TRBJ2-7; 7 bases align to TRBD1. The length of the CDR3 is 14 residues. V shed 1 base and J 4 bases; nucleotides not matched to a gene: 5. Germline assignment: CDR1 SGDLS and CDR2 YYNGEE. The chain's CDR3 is CASSVTGAAYEQYF. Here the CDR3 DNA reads TGTGCCAGCAGCGTAACAGGGGCGGCATACGAGCAGTACTTC.

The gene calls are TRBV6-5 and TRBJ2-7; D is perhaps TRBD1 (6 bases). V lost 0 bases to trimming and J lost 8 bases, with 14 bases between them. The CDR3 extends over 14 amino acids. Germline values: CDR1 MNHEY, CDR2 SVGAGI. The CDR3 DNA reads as TGTGCCAGCAGTTACTCTACCCCGGACAGCCAGCAGTACTTC. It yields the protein CASSYSTPDSQQYF.